Each of the 32 T cell receptor beta chains below was sequenced from the same sample in a study of T cell responses to AZD1222 COVID-19 vaccine. Only in-frame clones appear in the TCRdb table, and some are missing; sequencing was by immunoSEQ multiplex PCR. The top ten hold approximately 4% of the sample, which has fewer than 200,000 clones, over 85% seen once. This specimen consisted of peripheral blood, obtained 28 days after the second dose of the MenACWY control vaccine. These receptors all come from an adult who received the MenACWY meningococcal vaccine as a control.

This chain uses TRBV2 with TRBJ2-5; D tentatively reads TRBD1 or TRBD2 (6 bases each). CDR1 is SNHLY and CDR2 is FYNNEI in the germline V gene. CDR3 length: 14 residues. V dropped 4 bases and J dropped 4 bases, with 13 bases sitting between them. CDR3 nucleotides: TGTGCCAGCAGTGCGGGGGCTTGGAGAGAGACCCAGTACTTC. It is translated as CASSAGAWRETQYF.

Only one count was recorded for this clone. J is TRBJ2-3 and V is TRBV28, with a weak D call TRBD2 (6 bases). Germline CDR1 and CDR2: MDHEN and SYDVKM. V dropped 10 bases and J dropped 3 bases, with 20 bases sitting between them. CDR3 length: 15 residues. The CDR3 reads CATHMVGRITDTQYF. In nucleotides, the CDR3 is TGTGCCACCCACATGGTGGGGAGGATTACAGATACGCAGTATTTT.

This clone was seen only once. The V call is TRBV3-1 (or the pseudogene TRBV3-2), the J call TRBJ1-5, with 10 bases aligning to TRBD1. This CDR3 is 15 amino acids long. The V segment lost 4 bases and the J segment 4 bases; nucleotides outside the gene matches: 4. The germline gives CDR1 LGHDT, CDR2 YNNKEL (reference sequence). The CDR3 DNA follows: TGTGCCAGCAGCCCGACAGGGGGCAGGAATCAGCCCCAGCATTTT. Amino acids: CASSPTGGRNQPQHF.

The genes are TRBV10-1 and TRBJ1-3, with D unresolved. Trimming removed 0 bases at V and 4 bases at J, with 19 bases between. The CDR3 covers 18 residues. Germline V lookup: CDR1 WNHNN, CDR2 SYGVQD (reference sequence). DNA of the CDR3: TGCGCCAGCAGTGAGTCGACGGCCCAATCTGTAATCGGAAACACCATATATTTT. Residues: CASSESTAQSVIGNTIYF.

The chain is built from TRBV6-2 or TRBV6-3 and TRBJ1-5; the D is unclear. The CDR3 covers 13 residues. With 2 bases removed from V and 6 bases from J, the gap between germline ends came to 8 bases. CDR1 and CDR2 from the germline V gene are MNHEY and SVGEGT. In DNA form, the CDR3 reads TGTGCCAGCAGTTACATAGGGAGTCAGCCCCAGCATTTT. It is translated as CASSYIGSQPQHF.

The rearrangement uses TRBV10-3 and TRBJ2-7, with a possible D match to TRBD2 (6 bases). Trimming removed 10 bases from V and 6 bases from J, with 19 bases in between. The V gene's germline CDR1 is ENHRY and CDR2 SYGVKD. The CDR3 runs to 13 residues. CDR3 residues: CATRTPGDGEQYF. CDR3 nucleotide sequence: TGTGCCACTCGGACGCCGGGAGATGGCGAGCAGTACTTC.

V usage is TRBV4-1 and J usage is TRBJ2-3, with 8 positions matching TRBD2. The J segment lost 3 bases and the V segment lost 2 bases, leaving 10 bases of the junction unmatched. The CDR3 sequence is 17 residues long. CDR1 and CDR2 (germline): MGHRA, YSYEKL. CDR3 DNA: TGCGCCAGCAGCCAATCTCCCGCGGGAGGAGGGACAGATACGCAGTATTTT. Residues: CASSQSPAGGGTDTQYF.

This chain joins TRBV18 and TRBJ1-1, with a tentative D call TRBD1 (6 bases). V shed 6 bases and J shed 3 bases, with 8 bases lying between them. The CDR3 extends over 12 amino acids. Germline loops: CDR1 KGHSH, CDR2 LQKENI. This CDR3 reads CASSAGDTEAFF. CDR3 sequence (DNA): TGTGCCAGCTCTGCAGGGGACACTGAAGCTTTCTTT.

This chain joins TRBV27 and TRBJ1-4, with 8 positions matching TRBD1. Germline loops: CDR1 MNHEY, CDR2 SMNVEV (reference sequence). Trimming at V came to 2 bases and at J to 8 bases, leaving 4 bases not matched to a gene. This CDR3 comprises 14 residues. CDR3 sequence (DNA): TGTGCCAGCAGTTTAGTAGGACAGGGCGAAAAACTGTTTTTT. It encodes CASSLVGQGEKLFF.

The CDR3 nucleotides are TGTGCCAGCAGTTTGTTGACCTTGAGCTCCTACAATGAGCAGTTCTTC. Translation gives CASSLLTLSSYNEQFF. The chain has TRBV28 and TRBJ2-1; D remains unclear. The CDR3 is 16 residues long. V was pared by 3 bases and J by 0 bases, with 12 bases between. Germline V lookup: CDR1 MDHEN, CDR2 SYDVKM.

This chain links TRBV5-1 with TRBJ2-7, with 9 bases identical to TRBD1. The CDR3 runs to 14 residues. With V trimmed by 4 bases and J by 4 bases, 6 bases remained unmatched. Germline CDR1 SGHRS, CDR2 YFSETQ. CDR3 sequence: CASSRGTGSYEQYF. The CDR3 bases are TGCGCCAGCAGCCGCGGGACAGGGTCATACGAGCAGTACTTC.

The chain couples TRBV10-3 to TRBJ1-1; D is perhaps TRBD1 (6 bases). Trimming removed 6 bases at V and 7 bases at J, with 12 bases between. CDR3 size: 12 residues. Germline V CDR1 and CDR2: ENHRY, SYGVKD. CDR3 residues: CAIRDTGFEAFF. The CDR3 region has the DNA TGTGCCATCAGGGATACAGGGTTTGAAGCTTTCTTT.

The chain has TRBV27 and TRBJ1-6; D uncertain. The CDR3 consists of 16 residues. Trimming removed 10 bases from V and 5 bases from J, with 21 bases in between. Germline loops: CDR1 MNHEY, CDR2 SMNVEV (reference sequence). CDR3 nucleotide sequence: TGTGCCACGCTTTCTAGGTCCGGAGCCAATAATTCACCCCTCCACTTT. This sequence encodes CATLSRSGANNSPLHF.

The V gene is TRBV28, the J gene TRBJ1-2; D gene unclear. Trimming stripped 4 bases from V and 5 bases from J, with 8 bases between. Germline values: CDR1 MDHEN, CDR2 SYDVKM. CDR3 length: 12 amino acids. CDR3 sequence reads: CASSWGGYGYTF. CDR3 in DNA: TGTGCCAGCAGTTGGGGTGGATATGGCTACACCTTC.

The chain uses TRBV7-3 and TRBJ2-1; 9 positions match TRBD2. This CDR3 spans 13 amino acids. The J segment lost 9 bases and the V segment lost 5 bases, leaving 5 bases of the junction unmatched. The germline CDR1 and CDR2 sequences are SGHTA and FQGTGA. The CDR3 DNA reads TGTGCCAGCAGCCCCGGGACTAGCACTGAGCAGTTCTTC. Residues: CASSPGTSTEQFF.

The chain recombines TRBV10-3 with TRBJ1-3; D unresolved. CDR1 and CDR2 from the germline V gene are ENHRY and SYGVKD. Trimming removed 6 bases from V and 8 bases from J, with 8 bases in between. CDR3 length: 11 amino acids. The CDR3 is CAISRGDTIYF. The CDR3 DNA reads TGTGCCATCAGCCGGGGAGACACCATATATTTT.

The gene calls are TRBV27 and TRBJ1-6; D possibly corresponds to TRBD1 (6 bases). Trimming removed 8 bases from V and 4 bases from J, with 21 bases in between. The germline gives CDR1 MNHEY, CDR2 SMNVEV (reference sequence). The CDR3 runs 17 residues. CDR3 amino acids: CASRWDTRFGYNSPLHF. The CDR3 nucleotides read TGTGCCAGCCGATGGGACACTAGGTTCGGGTATAATTCACCCCTCCACTTT.

The chain recombines TRBV7-3 with TRBJ1-1, with D possibly matching TRBD1 (6 bases). The CDR3 length is 16 residues. The germline CDR1 and CDR2 sequences are SGHTA and FQGTGA. V dropped 5 bases and J dropped 1 base, with 17 bases sitting between them. The CDR3, as DNA: TGTGCCAGCAGCCCCAGGACAGTCGGGCCGAACACTGAAGCTTTCTTT. This gives the protein CASSPRTVGPNTEAFF.

CDR3 residues: CASSPELNTGELFF. Here the CDR3 DNA reads TGTGCCAGCAGCCCAGAGCTGAACACCGGGGAGCTGTTTTTT. This sequence joins TRBV6-4 and TRBJ2-2; D ambiguous. This CDR3 spans 14 amino acids. V shed 6 bases and J shed 1 base, with 9 bases lying between them. Germline values: CDR1 MRHNA, CDR2 SNTAGT.

The chain uses TRBV18 and TRBJ1-6, with TRBD1 as a possible D gene (5 bases). Germline V CDR1 and CDR2: KGHSH, LQKENI. The CDR3 loop spans 13 amino acids. The V and J ends lost 9 bases and 3 bases respectively, with 9 bases between them. CDR3 DNA sequence: TGTGCCAGTTCCGACAGCTATAATTCACCCCTCCACTTT. Protein product: CASSDSYNSPLHF.

The chain recombines TRBV2 with TRBJ2-1; TRBD2 agrees at 10 bases. Trimming took 4 bases from V and 9 from J; bases not matched to a gene: 6. This CDR3 is 14 amino acids long. The germline gives CDR1 SNHLY, CDR2 FYNNEI. CDR3: CASSAALAGVEQFF. The CDR3 coding sequence is TGTGCCAGCAGTGCCGCCCTAGCGGGAGTTGAGCAGTTCTTC.

The chain joins TRBV19 to TRBJ1-4, with D possibly TRBD1 on 6 matching bases. V was shortened by 7 bases and J by 12 bases, with 21 bases between the two germline ends. CDR1 is LNHDA, CDR2 SQIVND, per germline (reference sequence). The CDR3 consists of 14 residues. The CDR3 nucleotides are TGTGCCAGTAAACGACAGGCCGCCATAGGGGAACTGTTTTTT. Protein product: CASKRQAAIGELFF.

The chain employs TRBV11-3 and TRBJ2-2; the D call may be TRBD1 or TRBD2 (5 bases each). Trimming stripped 1 base from V and 5 bases from J, with 17 bases between. The CDR3 runs 17 residues. Per germline, CDR1 SGHNT and CDR2 YENEEA. This chain's CDR3 is CASSLAGLTIYTGELFF. Written as DNA, the CDR3 is TGTGCCAGCAGCTTAGCGGGGCTGACTATTTATACCGGGGAGCTGTTTTTT. Combining the CDR3 with reference TRBV11-3 and TRBJ2-2 gives the whole variable domain EAGVVQSPRYKIIEKKQPVAFWCNPISGHNTLYWYLQNLGQGPELLIRYENEEAVDDSQLPKDRFSAERLKGVDSTLKIQPAELGDSAVYLCASSLAGLTIYTGELFFGEGSRLTVL.

CDR3 residues: CASSLPGQPSTNEKLFF. The CDR3 DNA reads as TGTGCCAGCAGCTTACCGGGACAACCGTCAACTAATGAAAAACTGTTTTTT. V is TRBV5-8 and J is TRBJ1-4; TRBD1 is a possible D gene (6 bases). The V end lost 2 bases, the J end lost 0 bases, and 14 bases lay between the germline ends. The CDR3 contains 17 residues. Per germline, CDR1 SGHTS and CDR2 YDEGEE.

CDR3 residues: CASSYSTGLSYEQYF. CDR3 DNA: TGTGCCAGCAGTTACTCGACAGGGCTGTCCTACGAGCAGTACTTC. This chain joins TRBV6-5 and TRBJ2-7; 7 bases line up with TRBD1. This CDR3 contains 15 residues. The J segment lost 1 base and the V segment lost 0 bases, leaving 3 bases of the junction unmatched. Looked up from germline, CDR1 is MNHEY and CDR2 is SVGAGI.

The J gene is TRBJ2-1, the V gene TRBV3-1 (or the pseudogene TRBV3-2), with 8 bases aligning to TRBD2. Germline V gene data show CDR1 as LGHDT and CDR2 as YNNKEL (reference sequence). The CDR3 has 16 residues. V was clipped by 1 base and J by 3 bases; unmatched bases: 5. CDR3 DNA: TGTGCCAGCAGCCAAGTGGCTAGCGGGTACTACAATGAGCAGTTCTTC. Protein: CASSQVASGYYNEQFF.

J is TRBJ2-1 and V is TRBV6-2 or TRBV6-3; the match to TRBD2 covers 14 bases. Losses at the gene ends were 5 bases for V and 12 bases for J; bases not matched to a gene: 9. The CDR3 consists of 15 residues. Germline values: CDR1 MNHEY, CDR2 SVGEGT. The CDR3 DNA reads TGTGCCAGCAGTCGACTAGCGGGAGGGCTAATAGTGCAGTTCTTC. Its protein product is CASSRLAGGLIVQFF.

This chain links TRBV19 with TRBJ1-3; a weak D match, TRBD1 (5 bases). The CDR3 has 14 amino acids. V gave up 4 bases and J gave up 4 bases, with 11 bases separating them. The germline gives CDR1 LNHDA, CDR2 SQIVND (reference sequence). CDR3 DNA sequence: TGTGCCAGTAGTACAACAAGGGGAGGAAACACCATATATTTT. This translates into CASSTTRGGNTIYF. The full variable domain, its missing parts supplied by reference TRBV19 and TRBJ1-3, is DGGITQSPKYLFRKEGQNVTLSCEQNLNHDAMYWYRQDPGQGLRLIYYSQIVNDFQKGDIAEGYSVSREKKESFPLTVTSAQKNPTAFYLCASSTTRGGNTIYFGEGSWLTVV.

DNA of the CDR3: TGTGCCAGCAGCCAAGATCTTAGCGGGACTCTGTTCTTC. Translating it yields CASSQDLSGTLFF. V usage is TRBV3-1 (or the pseudogene TRBV3-2) and J usage is TRBJ2-1, with 8 bases aligning to TRBD2. Germline lookup yields CDR1 LGHDT and CDR2 YNNKEL (reference sequence). The CDR3 is 13 residues long. Trimming cost V 0 bases and J 15 bases; bases outside gene matches: 7.

Here the CDR3 reads CASSLRGRTDTQYF. The DNA of the CDR3 is TGTGCCAGCAGCTTACGCGGACGAACAGATACGCAGTATTTT. The chain is built from TRBV7-3 and TRBJ2-3; D unclear. Germline values: CDR1 SGHTA, CDR2 FQGTGA. The ends were cut back, 2 bases at V and 3 bases at J, with 9 bases in the middle. The CDR3 covers 14 residues.

The chain is built from TRBV30 and TRBJ1-1, with a possible D match to TRBD1 (6 bases). CDR3 length equals 13 residues. V lost 7 bases and J lost 7, with 19 bases in between. Germline-derived CDR1 and CDR2 are GTSNPN and SVGIG (reference sequence). The CDR3 loop reads CAFPRTAGGEAFF. The CDR3 DNA follows: TGTGCCTTTCCTAGGACAGCGGGGGGTGAAGCTTTCTTT. The variable domain in full, with the rest retrieved from reference TRBV30 and TRBJ1-1, is SQTIHQWPATLVQPVGSPLSLECTVEGTSNPNLYWYRQAAGRGLQLLFYSVGIGQISSEVPQNLSASRPQDRQFILSSKKLLLSDSGFYLCAFPRTAGGEAFFGQGTRLTVV.

V and J are TRBV30 and TRBJ1-2; possible D gene TRBD1, 6 bases. CDR3 size: 15 residues. The V and J ends lost 0 bases and 7 bases respectively, with 18 bases between them. Germline CDR1 is GTSNPN and CDR2 is SVGIG (reference sequence). As DNA, the CDR3 is TGTGCCTGGAGTGTAGGGCCGGGGGGCATGCGTGGCTACACCTTC. The encoded protein is CAWSVGPGGMRGYTF. Complete variable domain (other parts from reference TRBV30 and TRBJ1-2): SQTIHQWPATLVQPVGSPLSLECTVEGTSNPNLYWYRQAAGRGLQLLFYSVGIGQISSEVPQNLSASRPQDRQFILSSKKLLLSDSGFYLCAWSVGPGGMRGYTFGSGTRLTVV.